A single sample gave rise to the 24 T cell receptor beta chains below, sequenced in a study of persistence of HIV-infected CD4 T cells (dated by TCRdb to 2020 to 2022). TCRbeta repertoires were sequenced from genomic DNA with the immunoSEQ hsTCRB assay version 4 in survey mode. The immuneACCESS repertoire file appears here via TCRdb, limited to in-frame rearrangements. These files lack a portion of the clones; in checked studies, under half of the deficit traces to unresolved V genes, and the cause of the others is not known. The sample table shows more than 30,000 clones, and 82% are seen once. About 6% of the sample goes to the ten largest clones. These receptors' antigens are unknown. The treatment or condition label of this sample denotes: suppressive antiretroviral therapy. Lysates of CMV-infected fibroblasts at about 9.5 ug/mL were used to stimulate the cells. Memory populations depleted of antigen-responding cells were obtained by sorting nonresponding CD40L-negative CD69-negative CD45RO-high memory CD4+ T cells.

Sequences were derived from CD4+ T cells sorted from PBMCs after roughly 18-hour stimulation, sampled from a patient who received antiretroviral therapy. Reading the label with the study, this specimen's cell subset or site is: CD40L-CD69- CD45RO-high memory CD4 T cells not responding to CMV lysate. The source of these receptors is an adult woman with HIV who was CMV-seropositive.

This clone was observed a few times. Germline and junction disagree at one end, which may indicate a read error. The gene calls are TRBV5-1 and TRBJ1-5, with TRBD1 matching 8 bases. This CDR3 has 14 residues. Germline V gene sequence: CDR1 SGHRS, CDR2 YFSETQ. DNA of the CDR3: TGCGCCAGCAGCTTAGGACAGGGCAATGAGCCCCAGCATTTT. It codes for CASSLGQGNEPQHF.

This clone has only one observation. The rearrangement uses TRBV12-5 and TRBJ2-1; D ambiguous. The V gene lost 3 bases and the J gene lost 6 bases, with 6 bases spanning the gap. The CDR3 runs 12 residues. Germline values: CDR1 LGHNT, CDR2 FRNRAP. The CDR3 protein is CASGFGVNEQFF. The CDR3 DNA sequence: TGTGCTAGTGGTTTTGGGGTCAATGAGCAGTTCTTC.

The V and J genes are TRBV4-3 and TRBJ1-2, with a possible D match to TRBD1 (6 bases). The V end lost 0 bases, the J end lost 8 bases, and 19 bases lay between the germline ends. Per germline, CDR1 LGHNA and CDR2 YSLEER. The CDR3 runs 16 residues. CDR3 DNA: TGCGCCAGCAGCCAAGATCATGGGGGCAGCGTAGGGGGCTACACCTTC. Amino acid sequence: CASSQDHGGSVGGYTF.

V usage is TRBV11-3 and J usage is TRBJ2-3; unclear D gene. The germline V gene encodes CDR1 SGHNT and CDR2 YENEEA. This CDR3 comprises 15 residues. Trimming removed 3 bases at V and 1 base at J, with 11 bases between. CDR3 coding DNA: TGTGCCAGCAGCTTCCCAACTTTACGCACAGATACGCAGTATTTT. It is translated as CASSFPTLRTDTQYF.

V gene TRBV7-9 combines with J gene TRBJ1-1; D gene uncertain. V was trimmed by 2 bases and J by 4 bases, leaving 11 bases between them. CDR3 length equals 14 residues. Germline CDR1 reads SEHNR; CDR2 reads FQNEAQ (reference sequence). The CDR3 nucleotides read TGTGCCAGCAGCTTACGAGCGGTGGGCACTGAAGCTTTCTTT. Amino acid sequence: CASSLRAVGTEAFF.

The V call is TRBV27, the J call TRBJ2-1, with 13 nucleotides matching TRBD2. The CDR3 has 20 amino acids. The germline CDR1 and CDR2 sequences are MNHEY and SMNVEV (reference sequence). V shed 6 bases and J 10 bases; nucleotides not matched to a gene: 24. CDR3 coding DNA: TGTGCCAGCAGGTCCCTTACCACCGGGACTAGCGGGATGTTTGGGGGGGAGCAGTTCTTC. The encoded protein is CASRSLTTGTSGMFGGEQFF.

The chain uses TRBV2 and TRBJ2-1, with TRBD1 matching over 8 bases. Germline CDR1 SNHLY, CDR2 FYNNEI. The CDR3 sequence is 12 residues long. V dropped 9 bases and J dropped 6; count of bases not matched to a gene: 4. CDR3 coding DNA: TGTGCCAGAGGAGACAGGGGCAATGAGCAGTTCTTC. Amino acid sequence: CARGDRGNEQFF. Complete variable domain (other parts from reference TRBV2 and TRBJ2-1): EPEVTQTPSHQVTQMGQEVILRCVPISNHLYFYWYRQILGQKVEFLVSFYNNEISEKSEIFDDQFSVERPDGSNFTLKIRSTKLEDSAMYFCARGDRGNEQFFGPGTRLTVL.

The genes are TRBV6-5 and TRBJ1-1, with D uncertain. CDR3 length: 14 amino acids. V was pared by 4 bases and J by 1 base, with 10 bases between. The germline CDR1 and CDR2 sequences are MNHEY and SVGAGI. The CDR3 DNA is TGTGCCAGCAGTTTAGGCCGGGGGAACACTGAAGCTTTCTTT. Translating gives CASSLGRGNTEAFF.

V and J are TRBV7-2 and TRBJ1-2, with unresolved D. The CDR3 sequence is 13 residues long. The V end lost 7 bases, the J end lost 6 bases, and 15 bases lay between the germline ends. Germline-derived CDR1 and CDR2 are SGHTA and FQGNSA. The CDR3 sequence: CASTSPGNHGYTF. Here the CDR3 DNA reads TGTGCCAGCACCAGTCCCGGGAACCATGGCTACACCTTC. Complete variable domain (other parts from reference TRBV7-2 and TRBJ1-2): GAGVSQSPSNKVTEKGKDVELRCDPISGHTALYWYRQSLGQGLEFLIYFQGNSAPDKSGLPSDRFSAERTGGSVSTLTIQRTQQEDSAVYLCASTSPGNHGYTFGSGTRLTVV.

The J gene is TRBJ2-1, the V gene TRBV4-1; weak D call: TRBD1 (7 bases). Trimming pared 5 bases from V and 6 bases from J, leaving 14 bases between. The CDR3 is made up of 14 amino acids. Germline CDR1 reads MGHRA; CDR2 reads YSYEKL. The CDR3 DNA follows: TGCGCCAGCAGCGACCACAGGGGAGGCAATGAGCAGTTCTTC. Protein: CASSDHRGGNEQFF.

V and J are TRBV2 and TRBJ1-1, with TRBD1 matching over 8 bases. CDR3 length equals 15 residues. Germline V gene sequence: CDR1 SNHLY, CDR2 FYNNEI. V dropped 4 bases and J dropped 4; count of bases not matched to a gene: 8. The DNA of the CDR3 is TGTGCCAGCAGTGTAGGGAGGACAGGGTCCACTGAAGCTTTCTTT. It translates to CASSVGRTGSTEAFF.

V usage is TRBV5-5 and J usage is TRBJ2-3, with D unresolved. The CDR3 extends over 15 amino acids. V gave up 0 bases and J gave up 1 base, with 9 bases separating them. Germline CDR1 is SGHKS and CDR2 is YYEKEE (reference sequence). CDR3 loop: CASSLGVSGTDTQYF. In DNA form, the CDR3 reads TGTGCCAGCAGCTTGGGGGTTAGTGGCACAGATACGCAGTATTTT.

The gene calls are TRBV16 and TRBJ2-1, with D uncertain. V lost 4 bases and J lost 2, with 15 bases in between. This CDR3 comprises 16 residues. From germline, CDR1 is KGHSY and CDR2 FQNENV. The CDR3 nucleotides read TGTGCCAGCAGCCTTTCCCCCTCCCAAGCCTACAATGAGCAGTTCTTC. Protein: CASSLSPSQAYNEQFF.

This chain uses TRBV6-5 with TRBJ1-2; 7 bases agree with TRBD1. V shed 4 bases, J shed 0 bases, and the junction held 5 bases outside the gene matches. Germline V CDR1 and CDR2: MNHEY, SVGAGI. The CDR3 length is 15 residues. CDR3 DNA sequence: TGTGCCAGCAGTTTCGGGACAGAAGCTAACTATGGCTACACCTTC. This translates into CASSFGTEANYGYTF.

The rearrangement uses TRBV25-1 and TRBJ2-1, with 7 bases lining up with TRBD2. The CDR3 has 16 residues. The germline V gene encodes CDR1 MGHDK and CDR2 SYGVNS. J was trimmed by 12 bases and V by 1 base; bases with no gene match: 15. DNA of the CDR3: TGTGCCAGCAGTGAATCGGGGAGGGTCAACGTAGCTGTGCAGTTCTTC. The encoded protein is CASSESGRVNVAVQFF.

The chain is built from TRBV3-1 (or the pseudogene TRBV3-2) and TRBJ2-5, with D unclear. Germline CDR1 reads LGHDT; CDR2 reads YNNKEL (reference sequence). The germline V and J ends were trimmed by 0 bases and 7 bases, with 12 bases remaining between them. The CDR3 totals 14 residues. In DNA, the CDR3 is TGTGCCAGCAGCCAAGAGGACGCCAGAGCGACCCAGTACTTC. Its translation is CASSQEDARATQYF.

This chain uses TRBV2 with TRBJ2-5; 8 bases agree with TRBD2. J was trimmed by 4 bases and V by 0 bases; bases with no gene match: 7. Germline V gives CDR1 SNHLY, CDR2 FYNNEI. This CDR3 spans 16 amino acids. In DNA form, the CDR3 reads TGTGCCAGCAGTGAAGCGCTATTAGCGGGGCGAGAGACCCAGTACTTC. Encoded protein: CASSEALLAGRETQYF.

The CDR3 region is CASSHSDREETQYF. The CDR3 DNA is TGTGCCAGCAGCCATTCCGACAGGGAAGAGACCCAGTACTTC. The V gene is TRBV4-2, the J gene TRBJ2-5, with TRBD1 identical over 7 bases. The CDR3 covers 14 residues. Germline-derived CDR1 and CDR2 are LGHNA and YNFKEQ. Trimming took 3 bases from V and 3 from J; bases not matched to a gene: 4.

V is TRBV7-2 and J is TRBJ1-6, with 7 nucleotides matching TRBD1. CDR3 length: 15 residues. After removal of 3 bases from V and 2 bases from J, the junction contained 1 base not matched to a gene. Germline V gives CDR1 SGHTA, CDR2 FQGNSA. CDR3 amino acids: CASSFDRAYNSPLHF. CDR3 in DNA: TGTGCCAGCAGCTTTGACAGGGCCTATAATTCACCCCTCCACTTT.

V usage is TRBV5-1 and J usage is TRBJ1-1; D gene ambiguous. Germline V gives CDR1 SGHRS, CDR2 YFSETQ. V shed 4 bases and J shed 1 base, with 11 bases lying between them. CDR3 length: 14 amino acids. CDR3 nucleotide sequence: TGCGCCAGCAGCCAGATGACCCAGAACACTGAAGCTTTCTTT. Protein: CASSQMTQNTEAFF.

The genes are TRBV19 and TRBJ1-5; 9 positions match TRBD1. The V and J ends lost 3 bases and 4 bases, in that order; junction bases with no gene match: 10. Germline V gives CDR1 LNHDA, CDR2 SQIVND (reference sequence). This CDR3 region has 17 residues. CDR3 sequence (DNA): TGTGCCAGTAGTATCTTTCGAACAGGGGGCGGTAATCAGCCCCAGCATTTT. Amino acids: CASSIFRTGGGNQPQHF.

The rearrangement joins TRBV25-1 to TRBJ2-3; unclear D gene. The CDR3 covers 13 residues. Germline lookup yields CDR1 MGHDK and CDR2 SYGVNS. Trimming cost V 6 bases and J 6 bases, with 13 bases left between them. The CDR3 coding sequence is TGTGCCAGCAGGGTGGGTTGGAGCGATACGCAGTATTTT. Protein: CASRVGWSDTQYF.

The rearrangement joins TRBV3-1 (or the pseudogene TRBV3-2) to TRBJ1-2; D not resolved. There are 13 residues in the CDR3. Germline CDR1 LGHDT, CDR2 YNNKEL (reference sequence). Trimming removed 2 bases at V and 6 bases at J, with 10 bases between. DNA for the CDR3: TGTGCCAGCAGCCAACAGACAACACATGGCTACACCTTC. Translated, it gives CASSQQTTHGYTF.

The chain employs TRBV27 and TRBJ2-3, with TRBD2 matching 13 bases. Trimming took 10 bases from V and 2 from J; bases not matched to a gene: 12. Germline lookup yields CDR1 MNHEY and CDR2 SMNVEV (reference sequence). The CDR3 is 17 residues long. The CDR3 coding sequence is TGTGCCACCTATCGGACTAGCGGGGGAGCTCTCACAGATACGCAGTATTTT. As protein: CATYRTSGGALTDTQYF.